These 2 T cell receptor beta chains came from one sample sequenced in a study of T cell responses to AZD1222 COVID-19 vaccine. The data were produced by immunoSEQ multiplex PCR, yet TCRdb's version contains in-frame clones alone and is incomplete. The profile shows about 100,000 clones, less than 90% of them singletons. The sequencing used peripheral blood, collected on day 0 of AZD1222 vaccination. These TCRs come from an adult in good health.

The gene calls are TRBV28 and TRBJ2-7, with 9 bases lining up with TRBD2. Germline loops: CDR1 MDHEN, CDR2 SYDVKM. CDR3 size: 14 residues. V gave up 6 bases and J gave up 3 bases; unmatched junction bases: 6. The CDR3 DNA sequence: TGTGCCAGCAGGCCTGCTAGCGGGGACTACGAGCAGTACTTC. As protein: CASRPASGDYEQYF. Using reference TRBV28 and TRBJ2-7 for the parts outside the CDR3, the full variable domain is DVKVTQSSRYLVKRTGEKVFLECVQDMDHENMFWYRQDPGLGLRLIYFSYDVKMKEKGDIPEGYSVSREKKERFSLILESASTNQTSMYLCASRPASGDYEQYFGPGTRLTVT.

The DNA of the CDR3 is TGTGCCAGCGAGACAGTGAAGTATGGCTACACCTTC. Its protein is CASETVKYGYTF. The chain combines TRBV6-5 with TRBJ1-2; a possible D gene is TRBD1 (5 bases). The CDR3 extends over 12 amino acids. Germline V gene sequence: CDR1 MNHEY, CDR2 SVGAGI. With 8 bases removed from V and 5 bases from J, the gap between germline ends came to 12 bases.